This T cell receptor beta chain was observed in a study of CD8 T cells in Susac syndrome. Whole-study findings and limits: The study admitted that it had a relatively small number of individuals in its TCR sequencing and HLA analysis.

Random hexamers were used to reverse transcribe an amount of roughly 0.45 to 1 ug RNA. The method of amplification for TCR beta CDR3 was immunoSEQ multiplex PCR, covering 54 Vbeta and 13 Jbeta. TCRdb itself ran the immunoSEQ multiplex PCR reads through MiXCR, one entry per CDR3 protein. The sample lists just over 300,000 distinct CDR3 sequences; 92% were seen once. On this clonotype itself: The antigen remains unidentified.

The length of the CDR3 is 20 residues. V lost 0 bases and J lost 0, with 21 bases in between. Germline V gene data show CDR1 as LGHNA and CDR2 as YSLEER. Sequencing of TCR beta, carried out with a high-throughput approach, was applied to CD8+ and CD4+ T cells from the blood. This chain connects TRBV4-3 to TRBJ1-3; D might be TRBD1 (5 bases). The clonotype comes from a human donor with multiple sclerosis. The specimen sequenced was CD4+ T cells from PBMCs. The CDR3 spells CASSQDTGTLQPLSGNTIYF. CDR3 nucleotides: TGCGCCAGCAGCCAAGATACGGGGACCCTTCAACCTCTCTCTGGAAACACCATATATTTT.